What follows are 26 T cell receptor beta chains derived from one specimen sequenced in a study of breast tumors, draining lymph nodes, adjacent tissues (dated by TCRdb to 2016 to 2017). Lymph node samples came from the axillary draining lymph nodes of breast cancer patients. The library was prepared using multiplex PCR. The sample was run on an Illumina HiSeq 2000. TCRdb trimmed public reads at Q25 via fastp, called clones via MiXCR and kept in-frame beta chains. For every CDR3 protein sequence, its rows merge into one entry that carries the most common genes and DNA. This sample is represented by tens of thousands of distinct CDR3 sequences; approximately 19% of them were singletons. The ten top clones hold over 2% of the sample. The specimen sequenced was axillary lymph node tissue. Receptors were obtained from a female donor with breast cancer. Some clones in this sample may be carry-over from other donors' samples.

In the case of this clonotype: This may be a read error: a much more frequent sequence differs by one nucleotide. CDR3 bases: TGCGCCAGCAGCCCCTACGGTGGAAGCTCCTACAATGAGCAGTTCTTC. Its protein product is CASSPYGGSSYNEQFF. The chain is built from TRBV4-3 and TRBJ2-1; D remains unclear. The CDR3 spans 16 residues. V dropped 4 bases and J dropped 0 bases, with 13 bases sitting between them. The germline V gene has CDR1 LGHNA and CDR2 YSLEER.

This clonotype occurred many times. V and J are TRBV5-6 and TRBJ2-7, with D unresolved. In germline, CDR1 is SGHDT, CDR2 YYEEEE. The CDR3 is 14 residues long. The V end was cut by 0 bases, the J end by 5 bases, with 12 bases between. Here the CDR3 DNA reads TGTGCCAGCAGCTTGGTAGGCACCTGGGACGAGCAGTACTTC. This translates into CASSLVGTWDEQYF.

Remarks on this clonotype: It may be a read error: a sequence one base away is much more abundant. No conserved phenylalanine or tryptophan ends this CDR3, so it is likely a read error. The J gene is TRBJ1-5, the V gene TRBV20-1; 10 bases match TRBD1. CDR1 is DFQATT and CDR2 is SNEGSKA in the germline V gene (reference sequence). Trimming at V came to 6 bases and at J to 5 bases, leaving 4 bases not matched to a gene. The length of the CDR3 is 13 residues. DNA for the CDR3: TGCAGTGCCACCGGGACAGGGGATCAGCCCCAGCATCTT. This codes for CSATGTGDQPQHL.

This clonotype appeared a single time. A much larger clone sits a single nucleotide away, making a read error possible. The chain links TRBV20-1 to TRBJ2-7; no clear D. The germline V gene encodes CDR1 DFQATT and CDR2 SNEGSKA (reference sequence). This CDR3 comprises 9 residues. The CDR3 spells CGATYEQYF. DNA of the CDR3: TGCGGTGCCACCTACGAGCAGTACTTC.

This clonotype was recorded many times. The CDR3 spells CASSQDPGDSPDTQYF. The CDR3 DNA sequence: TGCGCCAGCAGCCAAGATCCGGGCGATTCCCCAGATACGCAGTATTTT. The V gene is TRBV4-3, the J gene TRBJ2-3; D remains unclear. Trimming pared 0 bases from V and 4 bases from J, leaving 14 bases between. The CDR3 has 16 residues. Germline values: CDR1 LGHNA, CDR2 YSLEER.

This CDR3 is CASSVGPVPYEQYF. In nucleotides, the CDR3 is TGTGCCAGCAGCGTAGGCCCGGTGCCCTACGAGCAGTACTTC. The chain employs TRBV9 and TRBJ2-7; D is unclear. CDR1 and CDR2 (germline): SGDLS, YYNGEE. Trimming removed 0 bases from V and 2 bases from J, with 9 bases in between. The CDR3 loop spans 14 amino acids.

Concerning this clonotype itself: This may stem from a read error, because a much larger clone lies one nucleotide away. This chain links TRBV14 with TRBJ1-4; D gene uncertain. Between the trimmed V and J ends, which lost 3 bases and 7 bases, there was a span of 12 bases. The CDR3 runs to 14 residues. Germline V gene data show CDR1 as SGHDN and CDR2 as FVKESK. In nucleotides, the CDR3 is TGTGCCAGCAGCCACAACGTGGGTAGTGAAAAACTGTTTTTT. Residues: CASSHNVGSEKLFF.

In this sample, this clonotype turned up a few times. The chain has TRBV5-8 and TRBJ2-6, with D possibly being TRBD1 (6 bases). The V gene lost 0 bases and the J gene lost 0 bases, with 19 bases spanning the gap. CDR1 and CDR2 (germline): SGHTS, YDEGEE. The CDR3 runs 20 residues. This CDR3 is CASSLDRVARRDSGANVLTF. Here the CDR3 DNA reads TGTGCCAGCAGCTTGGACAGGGTAGCCCGCCGGGACTCTGGGGCCAACGTCCTGACTTTC.

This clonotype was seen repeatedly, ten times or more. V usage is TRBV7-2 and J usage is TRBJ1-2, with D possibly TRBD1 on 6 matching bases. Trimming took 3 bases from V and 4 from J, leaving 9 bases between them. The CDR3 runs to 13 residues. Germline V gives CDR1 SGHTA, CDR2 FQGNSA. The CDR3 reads CASSLGGAYGYTF. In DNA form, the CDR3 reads TGTGCCAGCAGCTTGGGGGGGGCCTATGGCTACACCTTC.

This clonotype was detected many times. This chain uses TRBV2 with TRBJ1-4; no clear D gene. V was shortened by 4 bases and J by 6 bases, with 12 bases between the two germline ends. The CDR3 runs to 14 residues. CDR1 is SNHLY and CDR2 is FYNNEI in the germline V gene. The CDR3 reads CASSARAFDEKLFF. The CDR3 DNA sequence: TGTGCCAGCAGTGCCCGGGCCTTCGATGAAAAACTGTTTTTT.

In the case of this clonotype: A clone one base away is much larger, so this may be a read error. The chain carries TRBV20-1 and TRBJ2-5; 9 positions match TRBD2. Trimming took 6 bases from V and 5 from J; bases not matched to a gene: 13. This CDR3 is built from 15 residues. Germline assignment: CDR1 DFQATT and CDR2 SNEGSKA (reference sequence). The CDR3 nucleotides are TGCAGTGCCCCGGGGCGGGAGGGTGTCGGGGAGACCCAGTACTTC. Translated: CSAPGREGVGETQYF.

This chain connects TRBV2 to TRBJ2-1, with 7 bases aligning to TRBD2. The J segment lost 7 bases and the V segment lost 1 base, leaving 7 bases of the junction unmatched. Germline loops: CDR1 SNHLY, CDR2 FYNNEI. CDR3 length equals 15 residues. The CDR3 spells CASSEGAGRTNEQFF. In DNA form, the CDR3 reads TGTGCCAGCAGTGAAGGGGCCGGGAGGACAAATGAGCAGTTCTTC.

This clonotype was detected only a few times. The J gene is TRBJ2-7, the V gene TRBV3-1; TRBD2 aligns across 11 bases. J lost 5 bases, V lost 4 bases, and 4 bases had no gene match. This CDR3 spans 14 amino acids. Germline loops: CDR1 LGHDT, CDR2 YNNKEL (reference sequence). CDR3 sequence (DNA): TGTGCCAGCAGCCGTAGCGGGAGGGCGGACGAGCAGTACTTC. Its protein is CASSRSGRADEQYF.

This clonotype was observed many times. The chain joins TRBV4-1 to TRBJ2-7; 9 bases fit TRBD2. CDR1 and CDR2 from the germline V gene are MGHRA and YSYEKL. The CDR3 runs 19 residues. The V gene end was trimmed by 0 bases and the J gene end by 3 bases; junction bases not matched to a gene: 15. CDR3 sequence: CASSQDFPHLAGSFYEQYF. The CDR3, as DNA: TGCGCCAGCAGCCAAGATTTCCCCCACCTAGCGGGATCCTTCTACGAGCAGTACTTC.

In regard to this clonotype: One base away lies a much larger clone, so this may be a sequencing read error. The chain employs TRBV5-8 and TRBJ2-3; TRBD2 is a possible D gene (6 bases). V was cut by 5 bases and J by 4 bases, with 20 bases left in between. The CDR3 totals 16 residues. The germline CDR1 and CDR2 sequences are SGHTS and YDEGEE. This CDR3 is CASSTGDGRFSDTQYF. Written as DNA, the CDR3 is TGTGCCAGCAGTACCGGGGATGGGAGGTTTTCAGATACGCAGTATTTT.

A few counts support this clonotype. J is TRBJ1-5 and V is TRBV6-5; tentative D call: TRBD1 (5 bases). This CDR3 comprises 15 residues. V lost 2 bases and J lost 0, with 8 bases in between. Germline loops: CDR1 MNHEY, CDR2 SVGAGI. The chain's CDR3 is CASSYQGLSNQPQHF. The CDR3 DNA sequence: TGTGCCAGCAGTTACCAGGGCCTTAGCAATCAGCCCCAGCATTTT.

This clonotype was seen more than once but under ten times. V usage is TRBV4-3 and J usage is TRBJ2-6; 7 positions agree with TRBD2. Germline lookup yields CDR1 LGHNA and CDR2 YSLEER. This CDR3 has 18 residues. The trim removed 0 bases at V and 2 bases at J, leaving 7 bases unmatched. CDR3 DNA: TGCGCCAGCAGCCAAGATTATGGCGGGAGCACTGGGGCCAACGTCCTGACTTTC. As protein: CASSQDYGGSTGANVLTF.

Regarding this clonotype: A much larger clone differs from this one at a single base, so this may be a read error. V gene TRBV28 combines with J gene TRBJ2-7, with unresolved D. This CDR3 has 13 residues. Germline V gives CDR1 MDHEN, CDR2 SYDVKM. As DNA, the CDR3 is TGTGCCGGCAGGCCGGACCTAAAGTACGAGCAGTACTTC. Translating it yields CAGRPDLKYEQYF.

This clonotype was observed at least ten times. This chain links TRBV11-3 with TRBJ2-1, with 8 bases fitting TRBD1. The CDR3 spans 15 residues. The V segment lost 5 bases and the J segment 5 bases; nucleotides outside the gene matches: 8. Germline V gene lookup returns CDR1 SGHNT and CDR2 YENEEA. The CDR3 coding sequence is TGTGCCAGCAGCCCATGGGGGACAGGTGACAATGAGCAGTTCTTC. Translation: CASSPWGTGDNEQFF.

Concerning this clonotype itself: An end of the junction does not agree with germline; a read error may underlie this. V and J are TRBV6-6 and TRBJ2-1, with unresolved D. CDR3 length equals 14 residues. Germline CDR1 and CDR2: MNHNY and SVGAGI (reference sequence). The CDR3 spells CASSYSKSVNEQSF. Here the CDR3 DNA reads TGTGCCAGCAGTTACTCGAAGAGCGTAAATGAGCAGTCCTTC.

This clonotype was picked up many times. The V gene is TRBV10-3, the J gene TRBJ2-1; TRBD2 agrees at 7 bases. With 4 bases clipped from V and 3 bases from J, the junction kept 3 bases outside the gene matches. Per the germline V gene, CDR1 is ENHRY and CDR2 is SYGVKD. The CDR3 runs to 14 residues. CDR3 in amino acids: CAISVGRSYNEQFF. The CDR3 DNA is TGTGCCATCAGTGTCGGGAGGAGCTACAATGAGCAGTTCTTC.

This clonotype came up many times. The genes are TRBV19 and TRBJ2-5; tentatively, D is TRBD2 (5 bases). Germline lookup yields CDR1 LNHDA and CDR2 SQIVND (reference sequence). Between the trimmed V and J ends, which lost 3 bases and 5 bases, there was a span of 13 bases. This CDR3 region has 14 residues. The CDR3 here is CASSMRTLTETQYF. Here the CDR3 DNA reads TGTGCCAGTAGTATGAGGACTTTGACGGAGACCCAGTACTTC.

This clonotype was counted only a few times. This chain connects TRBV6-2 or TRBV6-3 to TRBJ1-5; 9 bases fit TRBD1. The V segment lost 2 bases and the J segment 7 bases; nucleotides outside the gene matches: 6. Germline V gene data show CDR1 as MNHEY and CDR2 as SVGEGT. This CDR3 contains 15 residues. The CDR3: CASSYQTGGRQPQHF. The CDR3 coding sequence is TGTGCCAGCAGTTACCAGACAGGGGGGCGACAGCCCCAGCATTTT.

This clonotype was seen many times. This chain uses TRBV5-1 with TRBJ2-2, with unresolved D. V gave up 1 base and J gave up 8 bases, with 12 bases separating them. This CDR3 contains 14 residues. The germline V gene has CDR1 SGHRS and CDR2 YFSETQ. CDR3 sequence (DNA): TGCGCCAGCAGCTTGAGGCCCCTGGGGGGGGAGCTGTTTTTT. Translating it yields CASSLRPLGGELFF. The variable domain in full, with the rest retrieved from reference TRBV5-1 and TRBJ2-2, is KAGVTQTPRYLIKTRGQQVTLSCSPISGHRSVSWYQQTPGQGLQFLFEYFSETQRNKGNFPGRFSGRQFSNSRSEMNVSTLELGDSALYLCASSLRPLGGELFFGEGSRLTVL.

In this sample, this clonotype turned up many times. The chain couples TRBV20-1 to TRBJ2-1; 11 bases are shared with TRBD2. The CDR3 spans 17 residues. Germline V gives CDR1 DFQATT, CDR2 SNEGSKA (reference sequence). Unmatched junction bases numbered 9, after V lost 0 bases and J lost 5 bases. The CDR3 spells CSAREAELAGVDNEQFF. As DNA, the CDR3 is TGCAGTGCTAGAGAAGCGGAACTAGCGGGAGTTGACAATGAGCAGTTCTTC.

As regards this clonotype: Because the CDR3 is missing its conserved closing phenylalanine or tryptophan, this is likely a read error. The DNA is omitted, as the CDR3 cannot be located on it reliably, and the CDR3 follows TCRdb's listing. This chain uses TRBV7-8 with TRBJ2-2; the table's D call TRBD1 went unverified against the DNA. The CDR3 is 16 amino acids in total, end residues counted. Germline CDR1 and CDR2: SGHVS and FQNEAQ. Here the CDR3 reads CASSVMGAPNTGELLS.